This T cell receptor beta chain was obtained from a study of chemoradiotherapy in HPV16-positive cancers. Data came from immunoSEQ multiplex PCR; TCRdb stores just in-frame clones and leaves some out. The table has about 5,500 clones, around 84% seen once. CDR1 and CDR2 (germline): SNHLY, FYNNEI. This CDR3 has 14 residues. Deletions cut 0 bases from V and 5 bases from J, with 8 bases between. This clonotype was sampled from a human donor with HPV-associated anogenital cancer. The material was obtained from a patient who underwent chemoradiotherapy. The chain recombines TRBV2 with TRBJ2-1; D might be TRBD1 or TRBD2, each matching 5 bases. The CDR3 DNA follows: TGTGCCAGCAGTGAAGCGGGACCTAACAATGAGCAGTTCTTC. Residues: CASSEAGPNNEQFF.